These 27 T cell receptor beta chains share one sample of origin, sequenced in a study of CD8 T cells in ankylosing spondylitis. Study-wide results and limits: Several highly homologous variants made up a TCR beta motif that seemed to typify ankylosing spondylitis blood.

A single record per CDR3 protein comes from TCRdb applying MiXCR to the 5' RACE reads. This sample has some 840,000 distinct CDR3 sequences; over 9.5% occur once, and the top ten carry roughly 0.51%. Antigens for these TCRs are unknown. The sequencing input was blood, either unsorted or a sorted T cell fraction (not recorded which). These receptors were collected from a male donor with ankylosing spondylitis.

V is TRBV5-1 and J is TRBJ2-1; D is ambiguous. V lost 6 bases to trimming and J lost 4 bases, with 8 bases between them. Germline loops: CDR1 SGHRS, CDR2 YFSETQ. The CDR3 is 12 residues long. DNA for the CDR3: TGCGCCAGCACGTGGTCGTACAATGAGCAGTTCTTC. Residues: CASTWSYNEQFF.

The rearrangement links TRBV20-1 to TRBJ2-3, with 12 bases fitting TRBD2. The CDR3 loop spans 18 amino acids. Germline-derived CDR1 and CDR2 are DFQATT and SNEGSKA (reference sequence). V shed 1 base and J 1 base; nucleotides not matched to a gene: 9. This CDR3 reads CSARVASGRVPGTDTQYF. Here the CDR3 DNA reads TGCAGTGCTAGAGTAGCTAGCGGGAGGGTTCCGGGCACAGATACGCAGTATTTT.

In this sample, this clonotype turned up many times. This may come from a read error, since a much larger clone is one base off. This chain links TRBV20-1 with TRBJ2-3; D is perhaps TRBD2 (6 bases). The ends were cut back, 4 bases at V and 0 bases at J, with 8 bases in the middle. Germline CDR1 reads DFQATT; CDR2 reads SNEGSKA (reference sequence). This CDR3 is 13 amino acids long. This CDR3 is CSAKLASTDTQYF. The CDR3 nucleotides are TGCAGTGCTAAACTAGCTAGCACAGATACGCAGTATTTT.

This clonotype was seen more than once but under ten times. J is TRBJ2-1 and V is TRBV2; D gene ambiguous. Per the germline V gene, CDR1 is SNHLY and CDR2 is FYNNEI. Trimming took off 4 bases at V and 14 bases at J, with 15 bases between the two ends. This CDR3 region has 12 residues. The CDR3 protein is CASSVGTLRKFF. CDR3 DNA: TGTGCCAGCAGTGTCGGAACTCTACGAAAGTTCTTC.

The table lists this clonotype with a few counts. The gene calls are TRBV14 and TRBJ2-5; possibly TRBD1 for D (6 bases). V dropped 3 bases and J dropped 1 base, with 12 bases sitting between them. Germline V CDR1 and CDR2: SGHDN, FVKESK. The CDR3 covers 15 residues. The CDR3 DNA follows: TGTGCCAGCAGCCATAACTGGGGGCTCCAAGAGACCCAGTACTTC. It translates to CASSHNWGLQETQYF. The whole variable domain, remainder taken from reference TRBV14 and TRBJ2-5, is EAGVTQFPSHSVIEKGQTVTLRCDPISGHDNLYWYRRVMGKEIKFLLHFVKESKQDESGMPNNRFLAERTGGTYSTLKVQPAELEDSGVYFCASSHNWGLQETQYFGPGTRLLVL.

This clonotype was recorded many times. This chain uses TRBV5-1 with TRBJ2-3; 8 bases match TRBD2. This CDR3 is 17 amino acids long. V shed 4 bases, J shed 6 bases, and the junction held 16 bases outside the gene matches. The germline V gene has CDR1 SGHRS and CDR2 YFSETQ. This chain's CDR3 is CASSPEWGSGRGDTQYF. The DNA for the CDR3 is TGCGCCAGCAGCCCTGAATGGGGGAGCGGGAGAGGGGATACGCAGTATTTT.

This clonotype was counted at least ten times. The CDR3 reads CAISERRGISNEQFF. For the CDR3, the DNA is TGTGCCATCAGTGAGAGGAGGGGTATCAGCAATGAGCAGTTCTTC. The V call is TRBV10-3, the J call TRBJ2-1; D may be TRBD2 (6 bases). CDR3 length equals 15 residues. Trimming removed 2 bases from V and 6 bases from J, with 14 bases in between. CDR1 is ENHRY and CDR2 is SYGVKD in the germline V gene.

The chain recombines TRBV24-1 with TRBJ2-1; 10 bases fit TRBD2. V lost 3 bases and J lost 7; bases outside the gene matches: 8. The CDR3 runs to 16 residues. The germline V gene encodes CDR1 KGHDR and CDR2 SFDVKD. The CDR3 DNA follows: TGTGCCACCAGTGATCCTAGCGGGAGTAAGACAAATGAGCAGTTCTTC. Amino acid sequence: CATSDPSGSKTNEQFF.

This chain connects TRBV4-2 to TRBJ1-1; D ambiguous. Germline values: CDR1 LGHNA, CDR2 YNFKEQ. The CDR3 has 12 residues. V gave up 1 base and J gave up 7 bases, with 7 bases separating them. The CDR3 DNA sequence: TGTGCCAGCAGCCAAGTGACAAATGAAGCTTTCTTT. It encodes CASSQVTNEAFF.

This chain uses TRBV30 with TRBJ2-1; tentatively, D is TRBD2 (6 bases). The CDR3 consists of 15 residues. Germline V gene data show CDR1 as GTSNPN and CDR2 as SVGIG (reference sequence). Trimming removed 5 bases at V and 8 bases at J, with 22 bases between. Here the CDR3 reads CAWLKTSSAADEQFF. Written as DNA, the CDR3 is TGTGCCTGGCTTAAAACTAGCTCAGCAGCAGATGAGCAGTTCTTC.

The chain has TRBV9 and TRBJ2-3, with D perhaps being TRBD1 or TRBD2 (5 bases each). CDR1 and CDR2 (germline): SGDLS, YYNGEE. The CDR3 contains 15 residues. The germline V and J ends were trimmed by 3 bases and 4 bases, with 15 bases remaining between them. The CDR3 spells CASSGGWGRSDTQYF. For the CDR3, the DNA is TGTGCCAGCAGCGGGGGATGGGGGAGATCAGATACGCAGTATTTT.

This clonotype has at least ten counts. V is TRBV7-2 and J is TRBJ1-2; the match to TRBD1 covers 8 bases. Trimming cost V 2 bases and J 3 bases; bases outside gene matches: 2. CDR1 is SGHTA, CDR2 FQGNSA, per germline. CDR3 length equals 14 residues. The CDR3 nucleotides are TGTGCCAGCAGCTTACGACAGGGGTACTATGGCTACACCTTC. Its translation is CASSLRQGYYGYTF.

A few counts support this clonotype. The CDR3 region is CASSLASTGLGSPLHF. The CDR3 DNA reads as TGTGCCAGCAGCTTAGCTTCGACAGGGCTAGGATCACCCCTCCACTTT. This chain connects TRBV7-2 to TRBJ1-6; TRBD1 aligns across 7 bases. Germline loops: CDR1 SGHTA, CDR2 FQGNSA. Losses at the gene ends were 0 bases for V and 10 bases for J; bases not matched to a gene: 9. The CDR3 has 16 amino acids.

There are many counts of this clonotype. The rearrangement links TRBV9 to TRBJ2-3, with unresolved D. The CDR3 consists of 13 residues. V was shortened by 0 bases and J by 8 bases, with 10 bases between the two germline ends. Germline V gene lookup returns CDR1 SGDLS and CDR2 YYNGEE. CDR3 DNA: TGTGCCAGCAGCGTAGACTTGAGTGGTACGCAGTATTTT. Translating it yields CASSVDLSGTQYF.

The chain links TRBV12-3 or TRBV12-4 to TRBJ1-1; D gene uncertain. Trimming stripped 3 bases from V and 5 bases from J, with 13 bases between. The CDR3 loop spans 14 amino acids. This CDR3 is CASSFTRVRTEAFF. CDR3 DNA: TGTGCCAGCAGTTTCACGAGGGTCCGGACTGAAGCTTTCTTT.

Comments on this clonotype: The junction departs from the called germline gene at one end, perhaps through a read error. This chain connects TRBV7-7 to TRBJ2-1; 9 nucleotides line up with TRBD2. The length of the CDR3 is 15 residues. Germline V CDR1 and CDR2: SSHAT, FNYEAQ (reference sequence). The DNA of the CDR3 is TGTGCTAGCAGCTTAAATAGCGGGAGTCCCAATGAGCAGTTCTTC. Residues: CASSLNSGSPNEQFF. Full variable domain (outside the CDR3, taken from reference TRBV7-7 and TRBJ2-1): GAGVSQSPRYKVTKRGQDVTLRCDPISSHATLYWYQQALGQGPEFLTYFNYEAQPDKSGLPSDRFSAERPEGSISTLTIQRTEQRDSAMYRCASSLNSGSPNEQFFGPGTRLTVL.

A few counts support this clonotype. The rearrangement links TRBV2 to TRBJ2-7; D remains ambiguous. This CDR3 has 13 amino acids. Germline lookup yields CDR1 SNHLY and CDR2 FYNNEI. V lost 4 bases to trimming and J lost 2 bases, with 9 bases between them. CDR3 amino acids: CASSGPFTYEQYF. CDR3 bases: TGTGCCAGCAGTGGGCCCTTTACCTACGAGCAGTACTTC.

Note on this clonotype: Sequence at one end of the junction differs from germline and may be a read error. This rearrangement joins TRBV20-1 to TRBJ2-3; the match to TRBD2 covers 10 bases. Germline assignment: CDR1 DFQATT and CDR2 SNEGSKA (reference sequence). CDR3 length equals 15 residues. The CDR3 loop is CCARGLADLTDTQYF. For the CDR3, the DNA is TGCTGTGCTAGAGGACTAGCGGACCTCACAGATACGCAGTATTTT.

V is TRBV29-1 and J is TRBJ2-1; 9 nucleotides align to TRBD1. CDR1 SQVTM and CDR2 ANQGSEA come from the germline V gene. The CDR3 covers 14 residues. The trim removed 7 bases at V and 6 bases at J, leaving 10 bases unmatched. The CDR3 spells CSGGTGTGTNEQFF. DNA for the CDR3: TGCAGCGGGGGAACCGGGACAGGGACCAATGAGCAGTTCTTC.

Only a few counts were recorded for this clonotype. In DNA form, the CDR3 reads TGTGCCAGCAGCCCTAGCGGGGGGAAGAGAAATGAGCAGTTCTTC. As protein: CASSPSGGKRNEQFF. The chain has TRBV7-3 and TRBJ2-1, with 11 bases aligning to TRBD2. V trimming: 5 bases; J trimming: 7 bases; junction bases outside the gene matches: 7. This CDR3 contains 15 residues. CDR1 is SGHTA and CDR2 is FQGTGA in the germline V gene.

This clonotype occurred many times. The rearrangement joins TRBV12-3 or TRBV12-4 to TRBJ1-1; 9 positions agree with TRBD1. V trimming: 6 bases; J trimming: 1 base; junction bases outside the gene matches: 3. The CDR3 is 14 residues long. The CDR3 DNA is TGTGCCAGCAGCTCGACAGGGGGGAACACTGAAGCTTTCTTT. Translating gives CASSSTGGNTEAFF.

This clonotype was recorded at least ten times. The rearrangement joins TRBV20-1 to TRBJ2-1; D remains ambiguous. CDR1 is DFQATT, CDR2 SNEGSKA, per germline (reference sequence). V was trimmed by 2 bases and J by 0 bases, leaving 8 bases between them. The CDR3 extends over 14 amino acids. The CDR3 loop reads CSARRWSSYNEQFF. DNA for the CDR3: TGCAGTGCTAGACGTTGGTCCTCCTACAATGAGCAGTTCTTC.

This clonotype was counted many times. The chain joins TRBV29-1 to TRBJ2-2; 9 nucleotides agree with TRBD1. The CDR3 runs to 13 residues. Germline V gene data show CDR1 as SQVTM and CDR2 as ANQGSEA. With V trimmed by 8 bases and J by 5 bases, 6 bases remained unmatched. The CDR3 DNA sequence: TGCAGCTGCGGGGACAGGGTAACCGGGGAGCTGTTTTTT. Translating it yields CSCGDRVTGELFF.

This chain uses TRBV29-1 with TRBJ1-2; tentative D call: TRBD1 (6 bases). V lost 3 bases and J 2 bases, leaving 13 bases between the germline ends. There are 14 residues in the CDR3. In germline, CDR1 is SQVTM, CDR2 ANQGSEA. CDR3 sequence: CSVDAWGLNYGYTF. CDR3 in DNA: TGCAGCGTTGATGCCTGGGGGCTAAACTATGGCTACACCTTC.

The chain uses TRBV5-4 and TRBJ2-7, with D maybe TRBD1 (6 bases). Germline-derived CDR1 and CDR2 are SGHNT and YYREEE (reference sequence). CDR3 length equals 16 residues. V lost 0 bases and J 0 bases, leaving 13 bases between the germline ends. The CDR3 protein is CASSLGQVLSSYEQYF. For the CDR3, the DNA is TGTGCCAGCAGCTTGGGACAGGTCCTTAGCTCCTACGAGCAGTACTTC.

This clonotype was picked up a small number of times. The junction differs from germline at one of its ends, possibly a read error. This sequence joins TRBV11-2 and TRBJ2-3, with TRBD2 matching 10 bases. The length of the CDR3 is 18 residues. CDR1 and CDR2 from the germline V gene are SGHAT and FQNNGV. The CDR3 DNA is TGTGCCAGCAGCCTAGAGGGGCTAGCGGGAGTTGTCACAGATACGCAGTATTTT. Amino acid sequence: CASSLEGLAGVVTDTQYF. Complete variable domain (other parts from reference TRBV11-2 and TRBJ2-3): EAGVAQSPRYKIIEKRQSVAFWCNPISGHATLYWYQQILGQGPKLLIQFQNNGVVDDSQLPKDRFSAERLKGVDSTLKIQPAKLEDSAVYLCASSLEGLAGVVTDTQYFGPGTRLTVL.

This clonotype was recorded at least ten times. V gene TRBV5-1 combines with J gene TRBJ2-7, with 9 bases lining up with TRBD1. This CDR3 has 14 amino acids. The trim removed 2 bases at V and 5 bases at J, leaving 5 bases unmatched. Per the germline V gene, CDR1 is SGHRS and CDR2 is YFSETQ. CDR3 DNA: TGCGCCAGCAGCTTCGGGGACAGGGATAACGAGCAGTACTTC. Translation: CASSFGDRDNEQYF.